This TCR beta chain appears in the sequencing data of a study of persistence of HIV-infected CD4 T cells. The study's findings and limits: Proviral oligoclonality tracked with TCR oligoclonality within the same sorted cells.

Overlapping HIV-1 Gag 15-mer peptides at 0.8 to 1 ug per peptide per mL were used. CD40L/CD69 double-negative CD45RO-high memory CD4+ T cells were collected. Undetectable plasma HIV-1 RNA below 50 copies/mL lasted at least 4 years. For around 17 hours, CD8-depleted PBMCs received anti-CD28/CD49d costimulation, a CD40-blocking antibody and enfuvirtide. To note about this clone: As yet, its antigen is unknown.

Trimming cost V 4 bases and J 8 bases, with 12 bases left between them. The germline V gene encodes CDR1 MGHRA and CDR2 YSYEKL. The CDR3 contains 14 residues. This was the immunoSEQ version 4 assay in survey mode. TCRdb's copy holds only in-frame clones and misses some; the assay was immunoSEQ multiplex PCR. This table has about 64,000 clones, 65% to 80% appearing once. This TCR was recovered from an adult man with HIV who was CMV-seropositive. The chain joins TRBV4-1 to TRBJ1-6; D gene uncertain. Here the sequenced sample was CD4+ T cells sorted from PBMCs after roughly 17-hour stimulation, taken from a patient who received antiretroviral therapy. The CDR3 nucleotides read TGCGCCAGCAGCCGGACCGATGGCTATTCACCCCTCCACTTT. Protein sequence: CASSRTDGYSPLHF.